This TCR beta chain was recorded in a study of spatial heterogeneity in lung cancer. The sample holds a few counts of this clonotype. At one end, the junction sequence differs from germline, possibly due to a read error. The CDR3 runs to 10 residues. Looked up from germline, CDR1 is SEHNR and CDR2 is FQNEAQ (reference sequence). Time point described: sample taken at primary tumor resection. TCRdb redid the calling of the 5' RACE reads with MiXCR, one entry per CDR3 protein. The data hold 40,000 to 55,000 distinct CDR3 sequences, with roughly an eighth observed a single time. The input for sequencing was PBMCs, taken at surgery. The chain carries TRBV7-9 and TRBJ2-3; D may correspond to TRBD1 or TRBD2 (5 bases each). This clonotype originated in a male donor with early-stage non-small cell lung cancer. This CDR3 is CASSALGTPF. CDR3 nucleotides: TGTGCCAGCAGCGCCCTCGGGACCCCTTTT.